This entry lists 6 T cell receptor beta chains sequenced from one sample in a study of shared clonotypes between healthy human individuals. Only in-frame clones appear in the TCRdb table, and some are missing; sequencing was by immunoSEQ multiplex PCR. Of 2 million to 2.5 million clones listed, 95% are singletons. The sequenced sample was naive CD4+ T cells sorted from blood. The subset is: CD45RA+ positively selected. Receptors were obtained from a man younger than 35 in good health.

J is TRBJ1-4 and V is TRBV5-1; tentative D call: TRBD1 (6 bases). The CDR3 totals 13 residues. Between the trimmed V and J ends, which lost 2 bases and 7 bases, there was a span of 9 bases. CDR1 is SGHRS and CDR2 is YFSETQ in the germline V gene. The DNA for the CDR3 is TGCGCCAGCAGCTTAATGGACAGTGAAAAACTGTTTTTT. Its protein is CASSLMDSEKLFF.

Notes on this clone: This CDR3 is also generated by other DNA sequences in the sample. This chain connects TRBV11-2 to TRBJ2-7, with D unresolved. The CDR3 spans 11 residues. V shed 6 bases and J shed 1 base, with 4 bases lying between them. Germline CDR1 and CDR2: SGHAT and FQNNGV. CDR3 residues: CASSSSYEQYF. DNA of the CDR3: TGTGCCAGCAGTTCTTCCTACGAGCAGTACTTC.

The chain employs TRBV30 and TRBJ2-4, with D possibly TRBD2 on 6 matching bases. The CDR3 runs 13 residues. V lost 5 bases, J lost 6 bases, and 14 bases lay in between. The germline V gene has CDR1 GTSNPN and CDR2 SVGIG (reference sequence). The CDR3 nucleotides are TGTGCCTGGCGCGGGGTCGGAGGAAACATTCAGTACTTC. This gives the protein CAWRGVGGNIQYF.

The chain couples TRBV30 to TRBJ1-5; tentatively, D is TRBD1 (5 bases). Trimming removed 1 base from V and 0 bases from J, with 19 bases in between. The V gene's germline CDR1 is GTSNPN and CDR2 SVGIG (reference sequence). The CDR3 is 18 amino acids. The CDR3: CAWSESATVAYSNQPQHF. In DNA form, the CDR3 reads TGTGCCTGGAGTGAGTCGGCGACAGTAGCTTATAGCAATCAGCCCCAGCATTTT.

The CDR3 coding sequence is TGTGCCTGGTCCGGGGGGGCGGCTAGCACAGATACGCAGTATTTT. Translation gives CAWSGGAASTDTQYF. This sequence joins TRBV30 and TRBJ2-3, with 8 positions matching TRBD2. The CDR3 has 15 residues. CDR1 and CDR2 from the germline V gene are GTSNPN and SVGIG (reference sequence). The V segment lost 5 bases and the J segment 0 bases; nucleotides outside the gene matches: 7.

The genes are TRBV18 and TRBJ1-2; 12 bases map to TRBD1. J was trimmed by 8 bases and V by 4 bases; bases with no gene match: 8. Looked up from germline, CDR1 is KGHSH and CDR2 is LQKENI. The CDR3 runs 15 residues. CDR3 coding DNA: TGTGCCAGCTCACAAACACCGGGACAGGGGGCAGGCTACACCTTC. Protein product: CASSQTPGQGAGYTF.